The rows below give T cell receptor beta chains drawn from one sample of a study of cytomegalovirus exposure and HLA in healthy donors. Only in-frame clones appear in the TCRdb table, and some are missing; sequencing was by immunoSEQ multiplex PCR. The sample carries 100,000 to 150,000 clones, over 75% recorded once. Input material: PBMCs. The receptors here all came from a woman in her 40s in good health and CMV-seropositive. Both conserved end residues are part of each CDR3. Fields, in order: clone size, V gene, D gene, J gene, CDR3 protein, CDR3 DNA. A D gene is named only where the DNA matches it firmly. Clone size, where shown, is once, few, many, or a class for clones that have expanded.

-,TRBV6-5,TRBD2,TRBJ2-1,CASSYGLAFYNEQFF,TGTGCCAGCAGTTACGGACTAGCGTTTTACAATGAGCAGTTCTTC
-,TRBV6-5,-,TRBJ2-2,CASMNRDINTGELFF,TGTGCCAGCATGAACCGGGACATAAACACCGGGGAGCTGTTTTTT
-,TRBV30,TRBD1,TRBJ2-5,CAWASFYRGRRQETQYF,TGTGCCTGGGCGAGTTTTTACAGGGGGCGGCGGCAAGAGACCCAGTACTTC
-,TRBV7-3,TRBD2,TRBJ2-2,CASSLTSLAGVTGELFF,TGTGCCAGCAGCTTAACCTCTCTAGCGGGAGTGACCGGGGAGCTGTTTTTT
-,TRBV29-1,TRBD1,TRBJ1-4,CSVISTGAEKLFF,TGCAGCGTCATATCGACAGGGGCTGAAAAACTGTTTTTT
-,TRBV7-8,-,TRBJ2-7,CASSLITGTYEQYF,TGTGCCAGCAGCCTTATAACAGGTACCTACGAGCAGTACTTC
-,TRBV10-3,-,TRBJ1-1,CAIRGLLNTEAFF,TGTGCCATCAGGGGACTGTTGAACACTGAAGCTTTCTTT
-,TRBV4-1,-,TRBJ2-7,CASSQFSRDWAYEQYF,TGCGCCAGCAGCCAATTCTCCCGGGACTGGGCCTACGAGCAGTACTTC
once,TRBV9,-,TRBJ1-1,CASSVGHRVNTEAFF,TGTGCCAGCAGCGTCGGCCACAGGGTGAACACTGAAGCTTTCTTT
-,TRBV7-3,-,TRBJ1-5,CASSSWSTVLGQPQHF,TGTGCCAGCAGCTCGTGGAGCACCGTTTTGGGTCAGCCCCAGCATTTT
-,TRBV2,TRBD1,TRBJ1-5,CATGQGVRQPQHF,TGTGCCACCGGACAGGGGGTAAGGCAGCCCCAGCATTTT
-,TRBV6-5,-,TRBJ1-2,CASVRSHLQDYGYTF,TGTGCCAGCGTCCGTTCTCATTTACAAGACTATGGCTACACCTTC
-,TRBV28,-,TRBJ1-2,CASSTGGELGYGYTF,TGTGCCAGCAGCACCGGAGGTGAGCTCGGCTATGGCTACACCTTC
few,TRBV6-6,-,TRBJ1-1,CASTLEVANTEAFF,TGTGCCAGCACCCTAGAGGTAGCGAACACTGAAGCTTTCTTT
once,TRBV11-2,-,TRBJ2-4,CASSSREGVVKNIQYF,TGTGCCAGCAGCAGCAGGGAGGGGGTTGTCAAAAACATTCAGTACTTC
-,TRBV5-1,TRBD1,TRBJ1-2,CASSRGQGATRYTF,TGCGCCAGCAGCAGGGGACAGGGGGCGACTCGCTACACCTTC
-,TRBV18,-,TRBJ2-5,CASSPLRQETQYF,TGTGCCAGCTCACCGCTACGTCAAGAGACCCAGTACTTC
-,TRBV10-3,TRBD2,TRBJ2-5,CAISVTSGRAETQYF,TGTGCCATCAGCGTTACTAGCGGGAGGGCGGAGACCCAGTACTTC
-,TRBV7-9,TRBD1,TRBJ2-7,CASSLTGVVYEQYF,TGTGCCAGCAGCTTAACAGGGGTGGTCTACGAGCAGTACTTC
-,TRBV4-3,-,TRBJ2-7,CASSQDPGANSYEQYF,TGCGCCAGCAGCCAAGACCCAGGGGCTAACTCCTACGAGCAGTACTTC
-,TRBV6-6,-,TRBJ1-6,CASRGLDNSPLHF,TGTGCCAGCAGGGGGCTGGATAATTCACCCCTCCACTTT
-,TRBV5-1,-,TRBJ1-4,CASSFAGKTNEKLFF,TGCGCCAGCAGCTTCGCAGGGAAGACTAATGAAAAACTGTTTTTT
-,TRBV18,TRBD1,TRBJ1-1,CASSLQGALNTEAFF,TGTGCCAGCTCACTACAGGGGGCTTTGAACACTGAAGCTTTCTTT
-,TRBV19,-,TRBJ2-5,CASKSASPWETQYF,TGTGCCAGTAAGAGTGCTAGCCCTTGGGAGACCCAGTACTTC
-,TRBV25-1,TRBD1,TRBJ2-7,CASSELTGLGKQYF,TGTGCCAGCAGTGAATTGACAGGGCTAGGTAAGCAGTACTTC
-,TRBV5-4,TRBD2,TRBJ2-1,CASSLSEAWTSKDEQFF,TGTGCCAGCAGCTTGTCGGAAGCTTGGACTAGCAAGGATGAGCAGTTCTTC
-,TRBV5-6,TRBD2,TRBJ2-4,CASSLPGGGAKNIQYF,TGTGCCAGCAGCTTGCCCGGCGGGGGGGCCAAAAACATTCAGTACTTC
-,TRBV9,TRBD2,TRBJ2-1,CASSVGTSGGHYNEQFF,TGTGCCAGCAGCGTCGGGACTAGCGGGGGACACTACAATGAGCAGTTCTTC
-,TRBV11-3,TRBD2,TRBJ2-3,CASSPGDKREGLNTDTQYF,TGTGCCAGCAGCCCGGGGGACAAGCGGGAGGGCCTTAACACAGATACGCAGTATTTT
-,TRBV28,TRBD2,TRBJ2-7,CASSRHPGASGRYEQYF,TGTGCCAGCTCGAGACATCCGGGGGCTAGCGGGCGCTACGAGCAGTACTTC
-,TRBV27,-,TRBJ1-5,CASSERGYSNQPQHF,TGTGCCAGCAGTGAAAGAGGATATAGCAATCAGCCCCAGCATTTT
-,TRBV30,-,TRBJ1-5,CAWSVGLGNQPQHF,TGTGCCTGGAGTGTGGGGCTCGGCAATCAGCCCCAGCATTTT
-,TRBV28,-,TRBJ1-2,CASSATGFVF,TGTGCCAGCAGTGCGACCGGGTTTGTCTTC
-,TRBV30,-,TRBJ1-2,CAWTPGENYGYTF,TGTGCCTGGACCCCAGGGGAGAACTATGGCTACACCTTC
-,TRBV6-1,TRBD1,TRBJ1-2,CASSDQTGGRWGYTF,TGTGCCAGCAGTGACCAAACAGGGGGGCGTTGGGGCTACACCTTC
once,TRBV10-3,TRBD1,TRBJ2-3,CAISDASGQGTRDTQYF,TGTGCCATCAGTGATGCTTCTGGACAGGGCACGCGAGATACGCAGTATTTT
-,TRBV29-1,TRBD1,TRBJ2-3,CSVDAGGVDTQYF,TGCAGCGTTGATGCAGGGGGCGTTGATACGCAGTATTTT
-,TRBV27,TRBD2,TRBJ2-3,CASYGTSGVSSTDTQYF,TGTGCCAGCTATGGGACTAGCGGAGTGTCTAGCACAGATACGCAGTATTTT
once,TRBV7-9,TRBD1,TRBJ2-7,CASSNGQADSYEQYF,TGTGCCAGCAGTAATGGACAGGCCGATTCCTACGAGCAGTACTTC
-,TRBV6-5,TRBD1,TRBJ2-3,CASSSYVGQGADTQYF,TGTGCCAGCAGTTCGTACGTCGGACAGGGTGCAGATACGCAGTATTTT
-,TRBV5-1,-,TRBJ2-1,CASSHRDRAGASGTGYNEQFF,TGCGCCAGCAGCCACCGGGACAGGGCCGGGGCTAGCGGGACGGGCTACAATGAGCAGTTCTTC
few,TRBV19,-,TRBJ1-1,CASSQGSVNTEAFF,TGTGCCAGTAGTCAGGGATCGGTGAACACTGAAGCTTTCTTT
-,TRBV5-1,TRBD1,TRBJ2-7,CASRPGDREDEQYF,TGCGCCAGCAGGCCAGGTGACAGGGAAGACGAGCAGTACTTC
-,TRBV19,TRBD1,TRBJ1-5,CASSIVPGGNQPQHF,TGTGCCAGTAGTATAGTTCCAGGGGGTAATCAGCCCCAGCATTTT
few,TRBV5-6,TRBD1,TRBJ2-7,CASSSNRGYEQYF,TGTGCCAGCAGCTCGAACAGGGGGTACGAGCAGTACTTC
few,TRBV11-1,TRBD1,TRBJ1-5,CASSIDRARPQHF,TGTGCCAGCAGCATTGACAGGGCACGGCCCCAGCATTTT
-,TRBV5-1,TRBD2,TRBJ2-1,CASSLASGVNEQFF,TGCGCCAGCAGCTTGGCTAGCGGGGTTAATGAGCAGTTCTTC
once,TRBV30,TRBD1,TRBJ1-3,CAWATGPLPGNTIYF,TGTGCCTGGGCGACAGGGCCATTACCTGGAAACACCATATATTTT
-,TRBV7-9,-,TRBJ2-3,CASSLGGPDTQYF,TGTGCCAGCAGCTTAGGGGGGCCAGATACGCAGTATTTT
-,TRBV7-9,-,TRBJ1-6,CASSLAGGGGGSPLHF,TGTGCCAGCAGCTTGGCTGGTGGGGGGGGCGGTTCACCCCTCCACTTT
-,TRBV6-5,-,TRBJ1-1,CASSYFGGGTEAFF,TGTGCCAGCAGTTACTTCGGGGGGGGGACTGAAGCTTTCTTT
-,TRBV5-6,TRBD2,TRBJ2-7,CASSIYSGTSNYEQYF,TGTGCCAGCAGCATATATTCCGGGACTAGTAACTACGAGCAGTACTTC
-,TRBV6-4,-,TRBJ2-1,CASSDSENEQFF,TGTGCCAGCAGTGACTCCGAGAATGAGCAGTTCTTC
-,TRBV5-6,-,TRBJ1-6,CASSFQDSPLHF,TGTGCCAGCAGCTTCCAGGATTCACCCCTCCACTTT
few,TRBV2,-,TRBJ1-2,CASSEALLRGPF,TGTGCCAGCAGTGAAGCGTTGCTGCGGGGTCCGTTC
-,TRBV19,TRBD2,TRBJ2-7,CASSERTGGIGEQYF,TGTGCCAGTAGTGAAAGGACGGGGGGGATAGGCGAGCAGTACTTC
-,TRBV5-1,-,TRBJ1-4,CASSFSTTNEKLFF,TGCGCCAGCAGCTTTTCCACAACTAATGAAAAACTGTTTTTT
-,TRBV6-6,-,TRBJ1-1,CASSYSGGRTEAFF,TGTGCCAGCAGTTACTCCGGGGGGCGAACTGAAGCTTTCTTT
-,TRBV2,-,TRBJ2-3,CASRGTATSTDTQYF,TGTGCCAGCAGAGGTACCGCGACTAGCACAGATACGCAGTATTTT